This note documents a single TCR beta chain sequence. This specimen belongs to a study of blood T cell repertoires in COVID-19. Across the study: T cells, B-cell-depleted T cells, or PBMCs provided the cDNA or gDNA that served as material.

The CDR3 totals 14 residues. The ends were cut back, 7 bases at V and 2 bases at J, with 12 bases in the middle. Germline-derived CDR1 and CDR2 are SNHLY and FYNNEI. TCRdb's copy holds only in-frame clones and misses some; the assay was immunoSEQ multiplex PCR. Of some 490,000 clones listed, 80% to 90% were seen once; the top ten hold roughly 3.1%. The chain combines TRBV2 with TRBJ1-5; D is unclear. Material: peripheral blood. The TCR sequence derives from a human donor in a cohort sampled during active COVID-19. This CDR3 reads CASTARSGNQPQHF. CDR3 nucleotides: TGTGCCAGCACTGCCAGGTCTGGCAATCAGCCCCAGCATTTT.